The rows below give T cell receptor beta chains drawn from one sample of a study of control samples from healthy donors and cancer patients. Assay: immunoSEQ multiplex PCR; the TCRdb copy retains only in-frame clones and omits some. In the table there are 95,000 to 150,000 clones, roughly nine tenths of which are singletons. The specimen was blood. These receptors were obtained from a man younger than 30 in good health. CDR3s leave out the opening cysteine and the closing phenylalanine or tryptophan.

v_call	j_call	cdr3_aa
TRBV30	TRBJ1-2	AWSRTEGYGYT
TRBV19	TRBJ1-1	ASKIGTVNTEAF
TRBV28	TRBJ2-5	ASSWVGRRTQETQY
TRBV11-1	TRBJ2-5	ASSFSSGSQETQY
TRBV5-4	TRBJ1-2	ASSSGQRDPYGYT
TRBV19	TRBJ1-4	ASSWGIWTVNEKLF
TRBV6-5	TRBJ1-1	ASSFRGLNTEAF
TRBV24-1	TRBJ2-3	ATSDAGGPLGTDTQY
TRBV7-8	TRBJ2-7	ASSLRQGVVSLYEQY
TRBV6-5	TRBJ1-1	ASSYDRLNTEAF
TRBV29-1	TRBJ1-1	SAHRGNTEAF
TRBV21-1	TRBJ1-5	ASSKKGTRGQPQH
TRBV9	TRBJ2-1	ASSVVSGSSYNEQF
TRBV7-3	TRBJ2-2	ASSSLRQGPGELF
TRBV27	TRBJ1-1	ASSPRIRSTEAF
TRBV3-1/TRBV3-2	TRBJ2-3	ASSHQRLRKRPDTQY
TRBV6-6	TRBJ1-4	ASSWGEKLF
TRBV7-6	TRBJ1-1	ASSLGVDNQAF
TRBV9	TRBJ1-1	ASSGLRGGTEAF
TRBV2	TRBJ1-4	ASSLFRNEKLF
TRBV28	TRBJ1-5	ASSLRNRGANQPQH
TRBV6-5	TRBJ2-6	ASNTEFSGANVLT
TRBV6-5	TRBJ2-7	ASSLRGVAGDEQY
TRBV10-3	TRBJ2-3	ASTGVPGTDTQY
TRBV30	TRBJ2-7	AWNRINEQY
TRBV24-1	TRBJ1-5	ATSGGAGQGKVYGNQPQH
TRBV7-3	TRBJ2-6	ASNPGGRTTSGANVLT
TRBV28	TRBJ1-4	ASSSTRVRGRLLATNEKLF
TRBV5-1	TRBJ2-2	ASCLRVAGPGELF
TRBV28	TRBJ1-4	ASSSQTGEKLF
TRBV29-1	TRBJ1-1	SVPHEEAF
TRBV29-1	TRBJ2-6	SVRDSGWSGANVLT
TRBV5-1	TRBJ2-5	ASSTRTSGYHVYQETQY
TRBV4-2	TRBJ2-3	ASSLDYYTDTQY